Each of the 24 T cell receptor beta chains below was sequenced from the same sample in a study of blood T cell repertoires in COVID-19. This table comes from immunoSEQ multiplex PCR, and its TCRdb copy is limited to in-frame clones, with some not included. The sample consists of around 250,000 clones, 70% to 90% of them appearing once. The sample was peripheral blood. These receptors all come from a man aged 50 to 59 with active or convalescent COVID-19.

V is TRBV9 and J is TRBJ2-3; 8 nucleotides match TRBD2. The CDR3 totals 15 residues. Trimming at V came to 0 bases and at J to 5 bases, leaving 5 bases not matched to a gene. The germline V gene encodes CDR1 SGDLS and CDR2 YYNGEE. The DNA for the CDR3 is TGTGCCAGCAGCGTAGTAAGCGGGAGTGGAGATACGCAGTATTTT. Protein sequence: CASSVVSGSGDTQYF. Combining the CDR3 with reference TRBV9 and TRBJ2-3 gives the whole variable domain DSGVTQTPKHLITATGQRVTLRCSPRSGDLSVYWYQQSLDQGLQFLIQYYNGEERAKGNILERFSAQQFPDLHSELNLSSLELGDSALYFCASSVVSGSGDTQYFGPGTRLTVL.

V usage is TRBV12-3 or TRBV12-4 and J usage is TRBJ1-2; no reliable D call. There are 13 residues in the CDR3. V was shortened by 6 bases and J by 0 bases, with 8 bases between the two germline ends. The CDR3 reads CASSQTTNYGYTF. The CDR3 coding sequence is TGTGCCAGCAGCCAAACAACTAACTATGGCTACACCTTC.

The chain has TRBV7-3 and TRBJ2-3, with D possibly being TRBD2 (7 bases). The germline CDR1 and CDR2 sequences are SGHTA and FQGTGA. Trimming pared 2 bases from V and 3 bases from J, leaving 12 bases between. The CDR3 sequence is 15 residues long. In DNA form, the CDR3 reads TGTGCCAGCAGCTTAGGGGGGGCGCGGACAGATACGCAGTATTTT. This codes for CASSLGGARTDTQYF.

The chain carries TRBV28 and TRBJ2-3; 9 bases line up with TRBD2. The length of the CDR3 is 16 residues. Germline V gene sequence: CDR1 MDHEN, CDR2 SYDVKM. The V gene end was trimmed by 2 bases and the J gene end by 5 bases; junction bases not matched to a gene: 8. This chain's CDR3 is CASSLVRTSAGDTQYF. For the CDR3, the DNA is TGTGCCAGCAGTTTAGTCCGGACTAGCGCTGGAGATACGCAGTATTTT. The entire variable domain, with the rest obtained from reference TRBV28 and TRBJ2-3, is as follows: DVKVTQSSRYLVKRTGEKVFLECVQDMDHENMFWYRQDPGLGLRLIYFSYDVKMKEKGDIPEGYSVSREKKERFSLILESASTNQTSMYLCASSLVRTSAGDTQYFGPGTRLTVL.

CDR3 DNA: TGCGCCAGCAGCCTCGGACTAGCGGGGGCTCAAGAGACCCAGTACTTC. Translating it yields CASSLGLAGAQETQYF. The chain has TRBV5-1 and TRBJ2-5; 13 nucleotides align to TRBD2. CDR3 size: 16 residues. The germline CDR1 and CDR2 sequences are SGHRS and YFSETQ. The V gene end was trimmed by 4 bases and the J gene end by 2 bases; junction bases not matched to a gene: 5.

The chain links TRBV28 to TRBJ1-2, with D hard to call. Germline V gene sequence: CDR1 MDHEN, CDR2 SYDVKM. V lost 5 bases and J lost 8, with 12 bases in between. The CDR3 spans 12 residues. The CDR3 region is CASSRDRWGYTF. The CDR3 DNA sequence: TGTGCCAGCAGTCGGGATCGATGGGGCTACACCTTC.

In nucleotides, the CDR3 is TGCGCCAGCAGCCGAATGGCCGGGACAGGGGGTTTCTACAATGAGCAGTTCTTC. Protein sequence: CASSRMAGTGGFYNEQFF. This chain joins TRBV4-1 and TRBJ2-1; 11 nucleotides line up with TRBD1. CDR1 and CDR2 from the germline V gene are MGHRA and YSYEKL. The V and J ends lost 4 bases and 3 bases, in that order; junction bases with no gene match: 11. CDR3 length: 18 amino acids.

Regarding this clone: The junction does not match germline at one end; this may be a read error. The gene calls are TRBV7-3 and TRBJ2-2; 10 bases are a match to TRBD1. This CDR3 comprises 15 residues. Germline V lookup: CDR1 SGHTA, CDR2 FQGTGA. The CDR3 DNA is TGTGCCAGCAGACCGGGACAGGGGAACGCCGGGGAGCTGTTTTTT. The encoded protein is CASRPGQGNAGELFF.

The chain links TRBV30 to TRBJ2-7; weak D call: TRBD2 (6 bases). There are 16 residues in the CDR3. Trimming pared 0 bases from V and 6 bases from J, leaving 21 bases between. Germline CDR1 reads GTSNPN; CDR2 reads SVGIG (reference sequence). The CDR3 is CAWSVLAGTFLPEQYF. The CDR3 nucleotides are TGTGCCTGGAGTGTACTTGCGGGAACCTTCCTCCCCGAGCAGTACTTC.

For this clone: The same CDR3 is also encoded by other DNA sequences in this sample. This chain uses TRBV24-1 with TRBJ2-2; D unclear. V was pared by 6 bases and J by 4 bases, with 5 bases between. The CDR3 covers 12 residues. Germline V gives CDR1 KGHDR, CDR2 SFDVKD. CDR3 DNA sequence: TGTGCCACCAGTCGCGGCACCGGGGAGCTGTTTTTT. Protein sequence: CATSRGTGELFF.

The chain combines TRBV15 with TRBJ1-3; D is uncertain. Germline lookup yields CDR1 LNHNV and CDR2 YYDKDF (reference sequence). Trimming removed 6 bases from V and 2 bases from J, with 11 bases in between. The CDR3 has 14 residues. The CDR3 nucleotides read TGTGCCACCAGGTCTGAGGGAACTGGAAACACCATATATTTT. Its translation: CATRSEGTGNTIYF.

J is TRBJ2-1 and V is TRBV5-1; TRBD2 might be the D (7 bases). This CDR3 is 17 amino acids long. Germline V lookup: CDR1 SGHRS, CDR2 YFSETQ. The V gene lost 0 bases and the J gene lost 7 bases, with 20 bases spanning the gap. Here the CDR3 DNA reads TGCGCCAGCAGCTTGGAAGGGGGGGCGCACCAATCTAATGAGCAGTTCTTC. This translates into CASSLEGGAHQSNEQFF.

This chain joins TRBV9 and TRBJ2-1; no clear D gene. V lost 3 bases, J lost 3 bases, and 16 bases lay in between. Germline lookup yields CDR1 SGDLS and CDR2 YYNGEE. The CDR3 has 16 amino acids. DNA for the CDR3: TGTGCCAGCAGCGGCATTAGCTCCCTTCTCTACAATGAGCAGTTCTTC. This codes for CASSGISSLLYNEQFF. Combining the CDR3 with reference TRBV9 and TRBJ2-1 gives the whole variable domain DSGVTQTPKHLITATGQRVTLRCSPRSGDLSVYWYQQSLDQGLQFLIQYYNGEERAKGNILERFSAQQFPDLHSELNLSSLELGDSALYFCASSGISSLLYNEQFFGPGTRLTVL.

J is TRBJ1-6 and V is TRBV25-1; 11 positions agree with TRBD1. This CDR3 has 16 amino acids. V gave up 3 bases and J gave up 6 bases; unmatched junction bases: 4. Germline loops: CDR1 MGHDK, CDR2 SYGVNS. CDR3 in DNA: TGTGCCAGCAGTGACGGACAGGGGGCAACTAATTCACCCCTCCACTTT. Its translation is CASSDGQGATNSPLHF. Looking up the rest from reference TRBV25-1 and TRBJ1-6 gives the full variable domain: EADIYQTPRYLVIGTGKKITLECSQTMGHDKMYWYQQDPGMELHLIHYSYGVNSTEKGDLSSESTVSRIRTEHFPLTLESARPSHTSQYLCASSDGQGATNSPLHFGNGTRLTVT.

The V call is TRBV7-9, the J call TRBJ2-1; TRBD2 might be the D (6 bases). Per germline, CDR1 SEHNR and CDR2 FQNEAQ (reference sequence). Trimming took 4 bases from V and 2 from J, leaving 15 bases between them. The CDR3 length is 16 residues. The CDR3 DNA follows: TGTGCCAGCAGCTCGGGGGATAGCGCCACCTACAATGAGCAGTTCTTC. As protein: CASSSGDSATYNEQFF.

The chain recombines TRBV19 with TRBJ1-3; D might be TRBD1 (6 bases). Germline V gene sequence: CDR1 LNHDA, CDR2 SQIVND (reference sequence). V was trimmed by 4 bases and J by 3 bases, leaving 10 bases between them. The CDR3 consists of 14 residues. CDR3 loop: CASSRTAHGNTIYF. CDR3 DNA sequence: TGTGCCAGTAGTAGGACAGCTCATGGAAACACCATATATTTT.

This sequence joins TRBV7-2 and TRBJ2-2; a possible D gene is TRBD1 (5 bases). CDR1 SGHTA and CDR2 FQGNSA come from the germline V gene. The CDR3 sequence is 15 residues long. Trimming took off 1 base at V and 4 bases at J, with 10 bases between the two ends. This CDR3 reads CASSLGQGITGELFF. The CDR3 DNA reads TGTGCCAGCAGCTTAGGCCAGGGAATCACCGGGGAGCTGTTTTTT. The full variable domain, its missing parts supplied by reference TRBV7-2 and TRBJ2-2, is GAGVSQSPSNKVTEKGKDVELRCDPISGHTALYWYRQSLGQGLEFLIYFQGNSAPDKSGLPSDRFSAERTGGSVSTLTIQRTQQEDSAVYLCASSLGQGITGELFFGEGSRLTVL.

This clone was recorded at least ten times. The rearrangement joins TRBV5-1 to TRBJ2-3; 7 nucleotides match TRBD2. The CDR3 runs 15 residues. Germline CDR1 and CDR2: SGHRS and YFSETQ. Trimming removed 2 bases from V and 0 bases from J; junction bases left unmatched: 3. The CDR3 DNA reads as TGCGCCAGCAGCTTCGTTAGCGGGAGCACAGATACGCAGTATTTT. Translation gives CASSFVSGSTDTQYF.

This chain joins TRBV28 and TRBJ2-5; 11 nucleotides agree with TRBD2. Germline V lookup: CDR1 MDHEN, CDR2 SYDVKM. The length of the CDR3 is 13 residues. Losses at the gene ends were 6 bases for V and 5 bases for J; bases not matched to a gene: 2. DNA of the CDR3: TGTGCCAGCAGACTAGCGGGGGAGGAGACCCAGTACTTC. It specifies CASRLAGEETQYF.

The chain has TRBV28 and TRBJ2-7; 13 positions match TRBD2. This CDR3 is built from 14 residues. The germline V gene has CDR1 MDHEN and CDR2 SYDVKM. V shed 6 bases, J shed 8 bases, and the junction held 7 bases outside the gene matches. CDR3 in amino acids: CASRRTSGSAKQYF. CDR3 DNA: TGTGCCAGCAGGCGGACTAGCGGGAGTGCTAAGCAGTACTTC.

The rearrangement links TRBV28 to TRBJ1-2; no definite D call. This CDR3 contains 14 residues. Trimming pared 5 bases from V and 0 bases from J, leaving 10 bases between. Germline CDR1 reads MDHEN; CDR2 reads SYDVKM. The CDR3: CASSPTSANYGYTF. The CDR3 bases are TGTGCCAGCAGTCCTACGTCGGCTAACTATGGCTACACCTTC.

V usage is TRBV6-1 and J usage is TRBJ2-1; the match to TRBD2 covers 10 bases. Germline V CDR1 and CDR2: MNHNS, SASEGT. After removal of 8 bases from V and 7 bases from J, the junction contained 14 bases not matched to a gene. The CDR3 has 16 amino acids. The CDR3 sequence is CASGVSPSGGVNEQFF. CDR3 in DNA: TGTGCCAGCGGTGTAAGTCCTAGCGGGGGAGTGAATGAGCAGTTCTTC.

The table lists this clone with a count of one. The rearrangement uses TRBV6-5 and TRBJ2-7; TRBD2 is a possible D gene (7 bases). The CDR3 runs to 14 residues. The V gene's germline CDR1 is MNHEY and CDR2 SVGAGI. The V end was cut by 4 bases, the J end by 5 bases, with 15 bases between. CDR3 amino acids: CASSLTTGRDEQYF. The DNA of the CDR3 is TGTGCCAGCAGTTTAACCACAGGGAGGGACGAGCAGTACTTC.

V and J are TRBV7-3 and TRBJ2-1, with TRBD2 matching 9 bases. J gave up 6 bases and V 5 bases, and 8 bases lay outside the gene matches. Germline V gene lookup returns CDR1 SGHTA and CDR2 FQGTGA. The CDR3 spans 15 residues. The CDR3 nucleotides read TGTGCCAGCAGCCCTCGGACTAGCGTAATCAATGAGCAGTTCTTC. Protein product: CASSPRTSVINEQFF.